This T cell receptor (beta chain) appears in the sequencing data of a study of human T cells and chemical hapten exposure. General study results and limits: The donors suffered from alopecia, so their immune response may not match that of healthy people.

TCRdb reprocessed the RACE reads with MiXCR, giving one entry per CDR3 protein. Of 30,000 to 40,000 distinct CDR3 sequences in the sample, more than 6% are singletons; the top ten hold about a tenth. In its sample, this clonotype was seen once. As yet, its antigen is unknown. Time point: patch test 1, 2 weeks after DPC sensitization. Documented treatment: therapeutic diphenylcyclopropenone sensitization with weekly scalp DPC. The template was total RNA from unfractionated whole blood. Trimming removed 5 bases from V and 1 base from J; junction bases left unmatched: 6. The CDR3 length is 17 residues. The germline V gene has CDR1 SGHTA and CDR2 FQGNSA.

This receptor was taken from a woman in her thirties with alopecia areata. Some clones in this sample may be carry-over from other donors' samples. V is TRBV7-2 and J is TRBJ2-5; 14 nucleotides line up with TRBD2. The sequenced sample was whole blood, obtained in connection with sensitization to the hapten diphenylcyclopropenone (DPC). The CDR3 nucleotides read TGTGCCAGCAGCCGGACTAGCGGGGGGATCGGCCAAGAGACCCAGTACTTC. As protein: CASSRTSGGIGQETQYF.